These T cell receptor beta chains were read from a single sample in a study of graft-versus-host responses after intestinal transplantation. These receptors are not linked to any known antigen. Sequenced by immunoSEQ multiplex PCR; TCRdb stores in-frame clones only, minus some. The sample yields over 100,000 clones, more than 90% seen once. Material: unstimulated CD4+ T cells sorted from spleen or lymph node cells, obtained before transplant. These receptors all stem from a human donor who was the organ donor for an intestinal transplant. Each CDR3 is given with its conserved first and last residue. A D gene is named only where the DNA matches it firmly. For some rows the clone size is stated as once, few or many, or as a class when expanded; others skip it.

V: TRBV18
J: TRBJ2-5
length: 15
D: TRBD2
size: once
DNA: TGTGCCAGCTCACCCTCTTTCCTAGCGGGAGAGACCCAGTACTTC
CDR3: CASSPSFLAGETQYF

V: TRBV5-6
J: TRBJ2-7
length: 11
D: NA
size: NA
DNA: TGTGCCAGCGCCACGAGCTACGAGCAGTACTTC
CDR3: CASATSYEQYF

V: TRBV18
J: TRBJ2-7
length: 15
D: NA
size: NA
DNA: TGTGCCAGCTCACGGGAGGGACAGCTCGCCCACGAGCAGTACTTC
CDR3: CASSREGQLAHEQYF

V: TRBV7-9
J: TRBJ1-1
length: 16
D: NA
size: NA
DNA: TGTGCCAGCAGCTTAGCGGGCCAACCTTGGGACACTGAAGCTTTCTTT
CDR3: CASSLAGQPWDTEAFF

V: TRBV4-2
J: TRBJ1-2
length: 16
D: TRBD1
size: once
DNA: TGTGCCAGCAGCCAAGAGAGAGGGACAGGGAGGGATGGCTACACCTTC
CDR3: CASSQERGTGRDGYTF

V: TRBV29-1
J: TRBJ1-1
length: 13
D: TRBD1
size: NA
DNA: TGCAGCGTCGACAGGGGCCCGAACACTGAAGCTTTCTTT
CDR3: CSVDRGPNTEAFF

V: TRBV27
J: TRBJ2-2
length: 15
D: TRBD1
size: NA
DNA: TGTGCCAGCAGTTTGGACAGGGCGGCCACCGGGGAGCTGTTTTTT
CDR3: CASSLDRAATGELFF

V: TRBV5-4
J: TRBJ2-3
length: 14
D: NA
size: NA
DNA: TGTGCCAGCAGGAGGGACTCCTTCACAGATACGCAGTATTTT
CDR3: CASRRDSFTDTQYF

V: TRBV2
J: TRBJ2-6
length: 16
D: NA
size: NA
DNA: TGTGCCAGCAGTGTAGGGGGACTCGGAGGGGCCAACGTCCTGACTTTC
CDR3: CASSVGGLGGANVLTF

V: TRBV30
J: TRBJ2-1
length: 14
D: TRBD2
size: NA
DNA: TGTGCCTGGAGTGGACTCAGGGCGGGAGGTGAGCAGTTCTTC
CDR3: CAWSGLRAGGEQFF

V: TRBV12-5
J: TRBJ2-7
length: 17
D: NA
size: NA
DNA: TGTGCTAGTGGTTTGGGCAGGAGGGGGACAGAGACCTACGAGCAGTACTTC
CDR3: CASGLGRRGTETYEQYF

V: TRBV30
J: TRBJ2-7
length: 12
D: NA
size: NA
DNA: TGTGCCTGGGCCCTACGCCCCTACGAGCAGTACTTC
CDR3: CAWALRPYEQYF

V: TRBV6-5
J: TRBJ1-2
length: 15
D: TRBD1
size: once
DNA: TGTGCCAGCAGTCCCCACGGAGAGGGGGCACATGGCTACACCTTC
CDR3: CASSPHGEGAHGYTF

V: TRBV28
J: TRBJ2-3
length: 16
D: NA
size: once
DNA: TGTGCCAGCAGTCCCCCAGGGGCCGGGATGACAGATACGCAGTATTTT
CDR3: CASSPPGAGMTDTQYF

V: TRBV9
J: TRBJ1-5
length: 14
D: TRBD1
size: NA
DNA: TGTGCCAGCAGCCGTACAGGGGGAGGTCAGCCCCAGCATTTT
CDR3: CASSRTGGGQPQHF

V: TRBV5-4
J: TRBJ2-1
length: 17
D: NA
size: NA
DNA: TGTGCCAGCAGCCCAAGATCCTACTGGGGTAGGGCCAATGAGCAGTTCTTC
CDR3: CASSPRSYWGRANEQFF

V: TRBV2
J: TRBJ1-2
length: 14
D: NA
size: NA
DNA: TGTGCCAGCAGTGCGGCAGGTCTTAACTATGGCTACACCTTC
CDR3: CASSAAGLNYGYTF

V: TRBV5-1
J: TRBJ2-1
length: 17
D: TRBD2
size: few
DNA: TGCGCCAGCTCGGCTTCAGCGGGAGGCCCCTCCGACAATGAGCAGTTCTTC
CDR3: CASSASAGGPSDNEQFF

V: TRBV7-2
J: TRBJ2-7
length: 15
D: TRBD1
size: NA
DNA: TGTGCCAGCAGCCTGGGACAGGGTGGGCCCTACGAGCAGTACTTC
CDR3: CASSLGQGGPYEQYF

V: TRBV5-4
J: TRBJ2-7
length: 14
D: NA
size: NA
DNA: TGTGCCAGCAGCTCAGACCTTATGACCTACGAGCAGTACTTC
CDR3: CASSSDLMTYEQYF

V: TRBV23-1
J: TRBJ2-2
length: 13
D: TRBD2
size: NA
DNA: TGCGCCAGCAGTATAGGGGAGGGCGGGGAGCTGTTTTTT
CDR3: CASSIGEGGELFF

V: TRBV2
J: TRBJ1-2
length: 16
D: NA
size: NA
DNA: TGTGCCAGCAGTGGATCCGGGAGCCGAGAACAATATGGCTACACCTTC
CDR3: CASSGSGSREQYGYTF

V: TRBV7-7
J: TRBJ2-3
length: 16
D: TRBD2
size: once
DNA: TGTGCCAGCAGACCGCTAGCGGAGTTTTCCACAGATACGCAGTATTTT
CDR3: CASRPLAEFSTDTQYF

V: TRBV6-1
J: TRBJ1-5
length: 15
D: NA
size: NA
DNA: TGTGCCAGCGGACCCCTAGGTCAGAGTGATCAGCCCCAGCATTTT
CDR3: CASGPLGQSDQPQHF

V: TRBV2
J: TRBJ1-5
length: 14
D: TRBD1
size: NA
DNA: TGTGCCAGCAGTGTGGACAGGGGCAATCAGCCCCAGCATTTT
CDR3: CASSVDRGNQPQHF

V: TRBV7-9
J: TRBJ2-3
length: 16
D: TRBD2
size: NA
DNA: TGTGCCAGCAGCCTTGGACTAGCGGGCATTACAGATACGCAGTATTTT
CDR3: CASSLGLAGITDTQYF

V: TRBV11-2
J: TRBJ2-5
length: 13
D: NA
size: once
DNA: TGTGCCAGCAGCTTGGGGGCGGGGCAGACCCAGTACTTC
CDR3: CASSLGAGQTQYF

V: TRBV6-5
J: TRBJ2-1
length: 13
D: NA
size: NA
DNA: TGTGCCAGCAGCTCGCCTGGAGGAAATGAGCAGTTCTTC
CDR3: CASSSPGGNEQFF

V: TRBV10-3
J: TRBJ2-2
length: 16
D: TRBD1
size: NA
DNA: TGTGCCGCCCAGGGACAGGGCCACACGAACACCGGGGAGCTGTTTTTT
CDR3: CAAQGQGHTNTGELFF

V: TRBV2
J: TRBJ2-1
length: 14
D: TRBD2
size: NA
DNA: TGTGCCAGCAAGGGAAGCGGGAGGGGAAGTGAGCAGTTCTTC
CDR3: CASKGSGRGSEQFF

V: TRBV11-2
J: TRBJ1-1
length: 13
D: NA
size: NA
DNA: TGTGCCAGCAGCTTAGAGAGGGGCACTGAAGCTTTCTTT
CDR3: CASSLERGTEAFF

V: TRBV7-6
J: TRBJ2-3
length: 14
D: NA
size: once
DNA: TGTGCCAGCAGCCCTCGGACCCTGGCGGATACGCAGTATTTT
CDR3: CASSPRTLADTQYF

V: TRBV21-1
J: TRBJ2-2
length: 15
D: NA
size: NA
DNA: TGTGCCAGCAGAACCGGGAGATCGAACACCGGGGAGCTGTTTTTT
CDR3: CASRTGRSNTGELFF

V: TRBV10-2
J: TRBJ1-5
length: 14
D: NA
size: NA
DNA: TGCGCCAGCAGAGATACCGGGCACAATCAGCCCCAGCATTTT
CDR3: CASRDTGHNQPQHF

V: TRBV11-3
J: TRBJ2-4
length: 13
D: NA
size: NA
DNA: TGTGCCAGCAGCTTCCCGGGGAGTCCCATTCAGTACTTC
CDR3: CASSFPGSPIQYF

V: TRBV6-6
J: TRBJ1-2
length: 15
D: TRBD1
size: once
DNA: TGTGCCAGCAGTAGCGGGACAGGGGTCGTCTATGGCTACACCTTC
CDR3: CASSSGTGVVYGYTF

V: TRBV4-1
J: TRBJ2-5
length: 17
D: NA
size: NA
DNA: TGCGCCAGCAGCCAAGACCCCCGACTAGTTGGAGGGGAGACCCAGTACTTC
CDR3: CASSQDPRLVGGETQYF

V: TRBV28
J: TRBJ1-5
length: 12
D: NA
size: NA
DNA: TGTGCCAGCAGCAGTGGCGATCAGCCCCAGCATTTT
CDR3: CASSSGDQPQHF

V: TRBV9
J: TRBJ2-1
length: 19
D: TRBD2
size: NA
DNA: TGTGCCAGCAGCGTAGGATCTAGCGGGATCTATAGCTCCTACAATGAGCAGTTCTTC
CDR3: CASSVGSSGIYSSYNEQFF

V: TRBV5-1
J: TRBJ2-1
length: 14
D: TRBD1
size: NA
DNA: TGCGCCAGCAGCTTAGGACAGGAGTACAATGAGCAGTTCTTC
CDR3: CASSLGQEYNEQFF

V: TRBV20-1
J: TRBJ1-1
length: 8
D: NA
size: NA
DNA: TGCAGTACAGGAGATGCTTTCTTT
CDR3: CSTGDAFF

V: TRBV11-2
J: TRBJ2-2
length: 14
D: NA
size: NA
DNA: TGTGCCAGCAGCTTAAGACAGAACACCGGGGAGCTGTTTTTT
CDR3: CASSLRQNTGELFF

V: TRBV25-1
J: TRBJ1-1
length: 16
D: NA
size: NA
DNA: TGTGCCAGCAGCCAAACGGGGGGCCCCATGAACACTGAAGCTTTCTTT
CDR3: CASSQTGGPMNTEAFF

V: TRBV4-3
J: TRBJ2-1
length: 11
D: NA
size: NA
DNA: TGCGCCAGCAGCGGGTACAATGAGCAGTTCTTC
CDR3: CASSGYNEQFF

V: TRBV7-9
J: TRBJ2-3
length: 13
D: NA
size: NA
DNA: TGTGCCAGCAGCTTACAGGGCACAGATACGCAGTATTTT
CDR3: CASSLQGTDTQYF